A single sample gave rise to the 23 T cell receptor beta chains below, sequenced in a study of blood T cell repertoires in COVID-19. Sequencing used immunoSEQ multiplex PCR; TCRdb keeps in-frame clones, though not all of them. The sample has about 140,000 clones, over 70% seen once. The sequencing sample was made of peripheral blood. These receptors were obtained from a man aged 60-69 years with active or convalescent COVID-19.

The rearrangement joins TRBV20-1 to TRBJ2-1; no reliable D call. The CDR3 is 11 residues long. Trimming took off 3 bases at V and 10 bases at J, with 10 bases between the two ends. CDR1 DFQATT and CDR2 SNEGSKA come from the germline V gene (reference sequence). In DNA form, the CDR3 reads TGCAGTGCTAGGAACCTCAGAGAGCAGTTCTTC. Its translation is CSARNLREQFF.

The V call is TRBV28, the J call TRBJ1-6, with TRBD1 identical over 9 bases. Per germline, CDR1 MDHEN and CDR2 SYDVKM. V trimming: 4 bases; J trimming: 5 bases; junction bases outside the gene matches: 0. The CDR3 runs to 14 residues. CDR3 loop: CASSWDRDNSPLHF. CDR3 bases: TGTGCCAGCAGTTGGGACAGGGATAATTCACCCCTCCACTTT.

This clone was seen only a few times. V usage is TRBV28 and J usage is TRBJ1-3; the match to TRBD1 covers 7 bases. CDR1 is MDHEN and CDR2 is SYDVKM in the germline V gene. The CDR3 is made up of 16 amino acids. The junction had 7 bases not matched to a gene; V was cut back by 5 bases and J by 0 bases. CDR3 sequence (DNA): TGTGCCAGCAGTAGAATCCGGGACAGCTCTGGAAACACCATATATTTT. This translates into CASSRIRDSSGNTIYF. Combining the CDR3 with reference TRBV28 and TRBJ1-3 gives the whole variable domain DVKVTQSSRYLVKRTGEKVFLECVQDMDHENMFWYRQDPGLGLRLIYFSYDVKMKEKGDIPEGYSVSREKKERFSLILESASTNQTSMYLCASSRIRDSSGNTIYFGEGSWLTVV.

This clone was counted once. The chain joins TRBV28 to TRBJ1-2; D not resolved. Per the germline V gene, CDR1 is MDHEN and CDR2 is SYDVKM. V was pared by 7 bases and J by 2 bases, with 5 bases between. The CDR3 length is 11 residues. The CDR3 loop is CASTQNYGYTF. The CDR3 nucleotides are TGTGCCAGCACCCAGAACTATGGCTACACCTTC.

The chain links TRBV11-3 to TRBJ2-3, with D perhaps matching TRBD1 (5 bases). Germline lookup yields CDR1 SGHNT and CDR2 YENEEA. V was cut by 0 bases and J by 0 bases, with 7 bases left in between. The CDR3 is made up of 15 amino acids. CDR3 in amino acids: CASSLEGASTDTQYF. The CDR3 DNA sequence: TGTGCCAGCAGCTTAGAAGGGGCTAGCACAGATACGCAGTATTTT.

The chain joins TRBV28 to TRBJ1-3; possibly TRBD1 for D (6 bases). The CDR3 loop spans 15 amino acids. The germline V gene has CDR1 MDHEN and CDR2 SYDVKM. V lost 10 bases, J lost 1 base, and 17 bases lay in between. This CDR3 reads CATSPGGTSGNTIYF. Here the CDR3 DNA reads TGTGCCACCTCGCCCGGGGGGACATCTGGAAACACCATATATTTT.

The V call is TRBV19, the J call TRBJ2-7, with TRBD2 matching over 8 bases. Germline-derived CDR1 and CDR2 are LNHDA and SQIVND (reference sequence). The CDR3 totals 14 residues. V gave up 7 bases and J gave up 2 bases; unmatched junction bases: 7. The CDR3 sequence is CASTASGHTYEQYF. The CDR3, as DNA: TGTGCCAGTACGGCTAGCGGGCATACCTACGAGCAGTACTTC.

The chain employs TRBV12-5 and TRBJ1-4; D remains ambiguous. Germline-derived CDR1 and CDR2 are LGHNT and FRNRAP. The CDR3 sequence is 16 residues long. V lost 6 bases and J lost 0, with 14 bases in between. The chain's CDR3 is CASGLTNDATNEKLFF. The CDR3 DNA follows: TGTGCTAGTGGCCTGACAAATGATGCAACTAATGAAAAACTGTTTTTT.

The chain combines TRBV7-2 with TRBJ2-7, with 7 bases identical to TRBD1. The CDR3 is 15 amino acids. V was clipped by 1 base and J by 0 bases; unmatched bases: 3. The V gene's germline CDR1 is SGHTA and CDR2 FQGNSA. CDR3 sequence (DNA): TGTGCCAGCAGCTTAGGGGGGACAGCCTCCTACGAGCAGTACTTC. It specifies CASSLGGTASYEQYF.

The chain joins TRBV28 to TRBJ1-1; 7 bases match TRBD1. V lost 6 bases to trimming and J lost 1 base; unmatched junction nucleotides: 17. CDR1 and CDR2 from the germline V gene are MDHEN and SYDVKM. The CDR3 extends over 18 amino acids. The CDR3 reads CASSLLILRGTENTEAFF. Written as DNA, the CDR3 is TGTGCCAGCAGCCTATTAATCCTACGAGGGACAGAGAACACTGAAGCTTTCTTT.

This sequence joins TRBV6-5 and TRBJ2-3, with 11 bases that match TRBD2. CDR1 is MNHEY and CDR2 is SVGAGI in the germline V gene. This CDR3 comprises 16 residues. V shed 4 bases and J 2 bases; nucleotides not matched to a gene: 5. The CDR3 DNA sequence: TGTGCCAGCAGTTTCAGGACTAGCGGGTTCACAGATACGCAGTATTTT. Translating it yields CASSFRTSGFTDTQYF.

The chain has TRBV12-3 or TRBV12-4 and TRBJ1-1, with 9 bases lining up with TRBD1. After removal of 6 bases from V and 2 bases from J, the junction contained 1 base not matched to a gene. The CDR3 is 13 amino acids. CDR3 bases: TGTGCCAGCAGGACAGGGGGTAACACTGAAGCTTTCTTT. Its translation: CASRTGGNTEAFF.

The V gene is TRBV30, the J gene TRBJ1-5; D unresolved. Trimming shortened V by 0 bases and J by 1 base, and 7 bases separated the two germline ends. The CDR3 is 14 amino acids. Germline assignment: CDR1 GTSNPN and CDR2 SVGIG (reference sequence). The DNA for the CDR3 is TGTGCCTGGAGTGTCGTCCTAAGCAATCAGCCCCAGCATTTT. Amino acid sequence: CAWSVVLSNQPQHF.

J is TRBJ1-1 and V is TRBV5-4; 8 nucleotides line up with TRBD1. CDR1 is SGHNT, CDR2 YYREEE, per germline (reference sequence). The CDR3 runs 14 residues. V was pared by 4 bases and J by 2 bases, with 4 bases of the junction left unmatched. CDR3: CASSGGQVNTEAFF. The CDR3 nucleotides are TGTGCCAGCAGCGGGGGACAGGTCAACACTGAAGCTTTCTTT.

The CDR3 DNA sequence: TGTGCCAGCAGCGTAGTTCAGAATGAGCAGTTCTTC. Translating it yields CASSVVQNEQFF. The chain joins TRBV9 to TRBJ2-1; the D is unclear. The V gene lost 0 bases and the J gene lost 7 bases, with 5 bases spanning the gap. The CDR3 is 12 amino acids. CDR1 and CDR2 (germline): SGDLS, YYNGEE.

CDR3: CASSYRSGGTYEQYF. The CDR3 bases are TGTGCCAGCAGTTACCGAAGCGGGGGAACCTACGAGCAGTACTTC. V usage is TRBV27 and J usage is TRBJ2-7; TRBD2 matches at 8 bases. From germline, CDR1 is MNHEY and CDR2 SMNVEV (reference sequence). The CDR3 runs to 15 residues. With V trimmed by 4 bases and J by 2 bases, 7 bases remained unmatched.

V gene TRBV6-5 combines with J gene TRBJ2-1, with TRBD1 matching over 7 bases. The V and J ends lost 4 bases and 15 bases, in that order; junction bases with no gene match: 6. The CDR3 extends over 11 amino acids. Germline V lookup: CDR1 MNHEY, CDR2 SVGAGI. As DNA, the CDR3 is TGTGCCAGCAGTTTCGACAGGGTACCGTTCTTC. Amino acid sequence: CASSFDRVPFF.

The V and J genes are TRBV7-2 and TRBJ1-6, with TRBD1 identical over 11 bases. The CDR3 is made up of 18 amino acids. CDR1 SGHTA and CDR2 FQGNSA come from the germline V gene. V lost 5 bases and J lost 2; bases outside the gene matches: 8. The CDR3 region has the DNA TGTGCCAGCAGCAGGACAGGGGGCTCGTCGGCCTATAATTCACCCCTCCACTTT. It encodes CASSRTGGSSAYNSPLHF.

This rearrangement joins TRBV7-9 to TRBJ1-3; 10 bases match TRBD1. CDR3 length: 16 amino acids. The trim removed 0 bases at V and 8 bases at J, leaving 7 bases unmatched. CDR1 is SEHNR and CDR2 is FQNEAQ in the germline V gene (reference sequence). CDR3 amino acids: CASSLAGQGKGYTIYF. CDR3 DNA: TGTGCCAGCAGCTTAGCGGGACAGGGGAAAGGCTACACCATATATTTT.

CDR3 bases: TGTGCCAGCAGCCAAGGGATTCCCGGGACAGGGGTAAATGAGACCTATAATTCACCCCTCCACTTT. Translation: CASSQGIPGTGVNETYNSPLHF. The chain recombines TRBV3-1 (or the pseudogene TRBV3-2) with TRBJ1-6, with 10 nucleotides matching TRBD1. V lost 1 base, J lost 2 bases, and 17 bases stayed unmatched. CDR3 size: 22 residues. CDR1 and CDR2 (germline): LGHDT, YNNKEL (reference sequence).

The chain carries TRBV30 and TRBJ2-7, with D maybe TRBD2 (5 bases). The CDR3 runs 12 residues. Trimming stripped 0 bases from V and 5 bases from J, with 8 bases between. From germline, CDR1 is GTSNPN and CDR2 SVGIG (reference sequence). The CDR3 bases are TGTGCCTGGAGTGTAAGGAGGCACGAGCAGTACTTC. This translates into CAWSVRRHEQYF.

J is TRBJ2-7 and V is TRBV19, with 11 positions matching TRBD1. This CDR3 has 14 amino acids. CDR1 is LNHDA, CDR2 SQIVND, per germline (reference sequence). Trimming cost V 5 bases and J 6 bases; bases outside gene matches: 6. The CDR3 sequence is CASSSRTGGTEQYF. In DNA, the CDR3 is TGTGCCAGTAGTTCGCGGACAGGGGGCACCGAGCAGTACTTC.

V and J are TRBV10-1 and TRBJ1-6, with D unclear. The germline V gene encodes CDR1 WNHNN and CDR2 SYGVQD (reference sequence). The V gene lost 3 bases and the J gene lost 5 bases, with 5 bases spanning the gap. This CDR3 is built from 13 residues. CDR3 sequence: CASSDRNNSPLHF. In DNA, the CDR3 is TGCGCCAGCAGTGACAGGAATAATTCACCCCTCCACTTT.